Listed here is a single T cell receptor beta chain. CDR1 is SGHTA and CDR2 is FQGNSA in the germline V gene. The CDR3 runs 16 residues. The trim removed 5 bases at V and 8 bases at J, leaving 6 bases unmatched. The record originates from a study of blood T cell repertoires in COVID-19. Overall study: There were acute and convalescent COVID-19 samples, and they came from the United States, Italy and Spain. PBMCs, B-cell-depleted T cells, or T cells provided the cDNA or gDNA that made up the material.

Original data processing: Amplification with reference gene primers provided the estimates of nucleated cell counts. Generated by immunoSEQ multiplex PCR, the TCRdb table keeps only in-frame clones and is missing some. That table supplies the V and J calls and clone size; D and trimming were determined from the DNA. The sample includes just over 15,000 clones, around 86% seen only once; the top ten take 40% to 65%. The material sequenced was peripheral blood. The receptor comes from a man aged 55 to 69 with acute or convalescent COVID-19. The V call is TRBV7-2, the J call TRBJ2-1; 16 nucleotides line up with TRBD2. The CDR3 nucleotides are TGTGCCAGCAGCGGGGGACTAGCGGGAGGGTTTGATGAGCAGTTCTTC. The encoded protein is CASSGGLAGGFDEQFF.